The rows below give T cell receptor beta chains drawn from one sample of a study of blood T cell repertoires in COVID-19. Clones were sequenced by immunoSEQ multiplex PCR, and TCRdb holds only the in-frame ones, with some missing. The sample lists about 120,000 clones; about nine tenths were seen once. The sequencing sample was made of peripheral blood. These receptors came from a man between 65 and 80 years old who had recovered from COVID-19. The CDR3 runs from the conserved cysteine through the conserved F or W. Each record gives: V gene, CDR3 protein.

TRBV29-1	CSVSTGGGGYTF
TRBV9	CASSVGSPGTGELFF
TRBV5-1	CASSLGPAGGKETQYF
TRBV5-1	CASSLSGTGGYGYTF
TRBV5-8	CASSLRAGGNEQFF
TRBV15	CATSHKRGRIYNEQFF
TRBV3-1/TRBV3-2	CASSRHSNYEQYF
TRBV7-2	CASSLASGDEKLFF
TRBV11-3	CASSLAGTGGFNEQFF
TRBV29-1	CSVGANYGYTF
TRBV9	CASSVVTSGAHEQFF
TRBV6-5	CASRPTGISYNEQFF
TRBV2	CASSEAGRSSYEQYF
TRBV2	CASMGTFDNTEAFF
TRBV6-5	CASSYWASGEGETQYF
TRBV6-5	CASSPLGSTDTQYF
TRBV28	CASSFFIKRPTGELFF
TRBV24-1	CATSALAPTERAEAFF
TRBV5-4	CASTGQGIGANVLTF
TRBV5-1	CASSRDSSGQETQYF
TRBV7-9	CASSLPGQGDEKLFF
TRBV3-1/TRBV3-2	CAGSQDLQGAMYGYTF
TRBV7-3	CASSLLGQGINEQFF
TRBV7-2	CASSQDRGHYEQYF
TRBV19	CASSIEVRREGGYEQYF
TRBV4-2	CASRKLAGVFDTQYF
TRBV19	CASNQDFTGELFF
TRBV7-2	CASRRDRGREQYF
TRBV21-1	CASSKERRQLQETQYF
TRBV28	CASSLVASGGNTIYF
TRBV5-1	CASSPGTANQPQHF
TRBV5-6	CASSHGQSTDTQYF
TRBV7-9	CASSLTEETQYF
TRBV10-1	CASSYGQGSTEAFF
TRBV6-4	CASSDSGAPNEKLFF
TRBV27	CASSPRGSGYADTQYF